A selection of T cell receptor beta chains follows, all from one sample in a study of CD8 T cells in Susac syndrome. TCRdb analysed the immunoSEQ multiplex PCR reads with MiXCR anew, one entry per CDR3 protein. In the table there are about 140,000 distinct CDR3 sequences, over 90% of which are singletons. Sequencing used CD4+ T cells from PBMCs. These receptors all come from a human donor with Susac syndrome. Both conserved end residues are part of each CDR3. D genes are given only for firm matches.

>TRBV10-2|14|TRBJ2-3|NA
CASSESTETDTQYF
TGCGCCAGCAGTGAGTCGACAGAGACAGATACGCAGTATTTT
>TRBV1|14|TRBJ2-1|NA
CTSTKLAGGFEQFF
TGCACCAGCACGAAGTTAGCGGGAGGATTTGAGCAGTTCTTC
>TRBV29-1|13|TRBJ1-2|NA
CSAAGTPNYGYTF
TGCAGCGCAGCCGGGACGCCTAACTATGGCTACACCTTC
>TRBV3-1|15|TRBJ2-7|TRBD2
CASSQETSGPYEQYF
TGTGCCAGCAGCCAAGAAACTAGCGGACCATACGAGCAGTACTTC
>TRBV4-1|15|TRBJ1-1|NA
CASSQGPVLNTEAFF
TGCGCCAGCAGCCAAGGACCGGTCCTGAACACTGAAGCTTTCTTT
>TRBV30|15|TRBJ2-3|NA
CACLFRGYSTDTQYF
TGTGCCTGTCTCTTCCGAGGATATAGCACAGATACGCAGTATTTT
>TRBV3-1|14|TRBJ2-5|NA
CASSQAMGEETQYF
TGTGCCAGCAGCCAAGCAATGGGGGAAGAGACCCAGTACTTC
>TRBV20-1|14|TRBJ1-1|NA
CSARDQAGNTEAFF
TGCAGTGCTAGAGATCAGGCGGGGAACACTGAAGCTTTCTTT
>TRBV7-9|13|TRBJ2-1|NA
CASSLTEVNEQFF
TGTGCCAGCAGCTTAACCGAGGTCAATGAGCAGTTCTTC
>TRBV7-6|13|TRBJ1-6|NA
CATGQPNRSPLHF
TGTGCTACAGGACAGCCGAACCGTTCACCCCTCCACTTT
>TRBV30|14|TRBJ1-1|NA
CAWTGSLTNTEAFF
TGTGCCTGGACAGGGTCTCTGACGAACACTGAAGCTTTCTTT
>TRBV4-1|15|TRBJ2-5|NA
CASSRPGHLQETQYF
TGCGCCAGCAGCCGACCGGGACACCTCCAAGAGACCCAGTACTTC
>TRBV3-1|14|TRBJ1-6|NA
CASSQTGERSPLHF
TGTGCCAGCAGCCAAACAGGAGAGCGATCACCCCTCCACTTT
>TRBV5-1|15|TRBJ1-5|NA
CASSLGNEGNQPQHF
TGCGCCAGCAGCTTGGGTAATGAGGGGAATCAGCCCCAGCATTTT
>TRBV20-1|14|TRBJ1-1|NA
CSAASRALNTEAFF
TGCAGTGCTGCCAGCCGGGCACTGAACACTGAAGCTTTCTTT
>TRBV6-1|13|TRBJ1-2|NA
CASSEQGIYGYTF
TGTGCCAGCAGTGAACAGGGGATCTATGGCTACACCTTC
>TRBV7-2|15|TRBJ2-3|NA
CASSLARVGADTQYF
TGTGCCAGCAGCTTAGCGCGTGTGGGGGCAGATACGCAGTATTTT